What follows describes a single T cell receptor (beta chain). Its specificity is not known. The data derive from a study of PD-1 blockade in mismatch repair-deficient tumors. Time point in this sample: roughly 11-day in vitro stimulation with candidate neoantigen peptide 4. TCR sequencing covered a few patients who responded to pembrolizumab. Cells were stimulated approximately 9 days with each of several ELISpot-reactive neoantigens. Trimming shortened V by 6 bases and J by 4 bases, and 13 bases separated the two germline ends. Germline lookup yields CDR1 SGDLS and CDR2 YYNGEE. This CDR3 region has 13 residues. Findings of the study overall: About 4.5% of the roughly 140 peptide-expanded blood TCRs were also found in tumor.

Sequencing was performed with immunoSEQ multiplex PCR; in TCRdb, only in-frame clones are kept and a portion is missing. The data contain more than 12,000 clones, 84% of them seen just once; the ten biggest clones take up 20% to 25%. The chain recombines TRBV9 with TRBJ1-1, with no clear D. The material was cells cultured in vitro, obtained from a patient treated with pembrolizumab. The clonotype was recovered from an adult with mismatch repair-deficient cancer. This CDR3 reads CASTEMFGTEAFF. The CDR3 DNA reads TGTGCCAGCACCGAAATGTTTGGCACTGAAGCTTTCTTT.